The rows below give T cell receptor beta chains drawn from one sample of a study of blood T cell repertoires in COVID-19. Some clones are missing from TCRdb's copy, which holds only in-frame ones; the method was immunoSEQ multiplex PCR. Of around 300,000 clones detected, around 90% appear once; the ten largest clones hold around 0.97%. The specimen sequenced was peripheral blood. Receptors were obtained from a woman in her thirties or forties with COVID-19, enrolled during active disease. CDR3s include the opening cysteine and the closing phenylalanine or tryptophan. A D gene is named only where the DNA matches it firmly. Only part of the rows carry a size: once, few, many, or a class if the clone is expanded.

TRBD1	TRBV24-1	NA	TRBJ2-3	TGTGCCACCAGTTCTGTTCAGGGGGCCGATACGCAGTATTTT	CATSSVQGADTQYF
TRBD1	TRBV6-2/TRBV6-3	NA	TRBJ2-7	TGTGCCAGCAGTACGCCGACAGGGCGCTACGAGCAGTACTTC	CASSTPTGRYEQYF
TRBD1	TRBV19	NA	TRBJ1-5	TGTGCCAGTAGTCCCTCGACAGGGTTTGATCAGCCCCAGCATTTT	CASSPSTGFDQPQHF
NA	TRBV19	NA	TRBJ1-2	TGTGCCAGTAGTGACACTAACTATGGCTACACCTTC	CASSDTNYGYTF
NA	TRBV2	NA	TRBJ2-7	TGTGCCAGCAGTGAAGGTATAGGGGTGCTCTACGAGCAGTACTTC	CASSEGIGVLYEQYF
NA	TRBV7-2	NA	TRBJ2-1	TGTGCCAGCAGCTTATTAGCACTCTACAATGAGCAGTTCTTC	CASSLLALYNEQFF
NA	TRBV20-1	NA	TRBJ2-5	TGCAGTGCTAGAGGAGTAGAGACCCAGTACTTC	CSARGVETQYF
TRBD2	TRBV7-3	NA	TRBJ2-3	TGTGCCAGCAGCCCCGAACCAGCGGGGTTGCTGCCAGATACGCAGTATTTT	CASSPEPAGLLPDTQYF
NA	TRBV9	NA	TRBJ2-2	TGTGCCAGCAGCCCGGGACTCCAAGTGAGCACCGGGGAGCTGTTTTTT	CASSPGLQVSTGELFF
TRBD2	TRBV4-3	NA	TRBJ2-2	TGCGCCAGCAGCCAAGTTCCTAGCGGGAGGTCCGGGGAGCTGTTTTTT	CASSQVPSGRSGELFF
TRBD2	TRBV28	NA	TRBJ2-5	TGTGCCAGCAGTTTATTTCTAGCGGGGGGGCCTAACTTC	CASSLFLAGGPNF
NA	TRBV6-5	NA	TRBJ2-7	TGTGCCTCAAAGCTATTAACAGGGACGGGCGAGCAGTACTTC	CASKLLTGTGEQYF
TRBD2	TRBV27	NA	TRBJ2-4	TGTGCCAGCAGTCCGATTAGCGGGAGGGCGTCCAAAAACATTCAGTACTTC	CASSPISGRASKNIQYF
NA	TRBV7-9	once	TRBJ2-2	TGTGCCAGCAGCTCCCCCGGACTTTTCGGGGAGCTGTTTTTT	CASSSPGLFGELFF
NA	TRBV7-6	NA	TRBJ1-5	TGTGCCAGCAGCCCAGGGATAGGCAATCAGCCCCAGCATTTT	CASSPGIGNQPQHF
NA	TRBV5-6	NA	TRBJ2-3	TGTGCCAGCAGACTGACTGGAGATACGCAGTATTTT	CASRLTGDTQYF
NA	TRBV9	NA	TRBJ2-2	TGTGCCAGCAGCGTAGCACTCCCGCCCGGGGAGCTGTTTTTT	CASSVALPPGELFF
NA	TRBV6-4	NA	TRBJ2-1	TGTGCCAGCAGTGACTCCGTGGACACCTCAAATGAGCAGTTCTTC	CASSDSVDTSNEQFF
NA	TRBV6-5	NA	TRBJ1-1	TGTGCCACCAGACGGGTAAACACTGAAGCTTTCTTT	CATRRVNTEAFF
NA	TRBV28	NA	TRBJ1-2	TGTGCCAGCAGTCCTGGGGCACCTGGGGGCATGGGGGTGGGTGGCTATGGCTACACCTTC	CASSPGAPGGMGVGGYGYTF
NA	TRBV7-2	NA	TRBJ1-2	TGTGCCAGCAGCCCGATGACAGGACTGGGCTACACCTTC	CASSPMTGLGYTF
TRBD2	TRBV14	NA	TRBJ2-1	TGTGCCAGCAGTCTAGGACTAGCGGGGGTTGAGCAGTTCTTC	CASSLGLAGVEQFF
TRBD1	TRBV19	NA	TRBJ2-6	TGTGCCAGTAGTACTGTGACAGGGGGCTCAGGGGCCAACGTCCTGACTTTC	CASSTVTGGSGANVLTF
NA	TRBV7-9	NA	TRBJ1-2	TGTGCCAGCAGCTCAGGTGGGGGCTACACCTTC	CASSSGGGYTF
TRBD2	TRBV6-5	NA	TRBJ2-5	TGTGCCAGCAGGAGGATGGGGGGGGAAGAGACCCAGTACTTC	CASRRMGGEETQYF
NA	TRBV28	few	TRBJ1-5	TGTGCCAGCAGTCTAATTGGCGACAGGTATAGCAATCAGCCCCAGCATTTT	CASSLIGDRYSNQPQHF
TRBD1	TRBV27	NA	TRBJ1-2	TGTGCCAGCAGTGACCGGGACAGGGGGTCCCCGGTCTATGGCTACACCTTC	CASSDRDRGSPVYGYTF
NA	TRBV30	NA	TRBJ1-2	TGTGCCTGGAGTGTATCAACCCTCACAGGACACCTCGGCGTATATGGCTACACCTTC	CAWSVSTLTGHLGVYGYTF
TRBD1	TRBV9	NA	TRBJ1-5	TGTGCCAGCAGCGACGGACAGGGCGACCAGCCCCAGCATTTT	CASSDGQGDQPQHF
NA	TRBV18	NA	TRBJ1-2	TGTGCCAGCTCACCCCAGGAGCGGAATAACTATGGCTACACCTTC	CASSPQERNNYGYTF
TRBD2	TRBV11-2	NA	TRBJ2-7	TGTGCCAGCAGCTACGGGACTAGCGGTTACGAGCAGTACTTC	CASSYGTSGYEQYF
NA	TRBV20-1	NA	TRBJ1-2	TGCAGTGCTGGAGACTACCATGGCTACACCTTC	CSAGDYHGYTF
NA	TRBV28	NA	TRBJ1-1	TGTGCCAGCAGTTTACGCACTGAAGCTTTCTTT	CASSLRTEAFF
NA	TRBV4-1	NA	TRBJ2-7	TGCGCCAGCAGCCCGGCTCGCGGCGGGCAGTACTTC	CASSPARGGQYF
NA	TRBV28	NA	TRBJ1-2	TGTGCCAGCAGTGTCAACAGGATTAAGCACTATGGCTACACCTTC	CASSVNRIKHYGYTF
NA	TRBV27	few	TRBJ1-6	TGTGCCAGCAGTTTAAGAGGGTCACCCCTCCACTTT	CASSLRGSPLHF
TRBD1	TRBV10-3	NA	TRBJ2-7	TGTGCCATCAGTGCCCCTTCCGGGACAGGGGGCCACGAGCAGTACTTC	CAISAPSGTGGHEQYF
TRBD1	TRBV5-1	NA	TRBJ1-1	TGCGCCAGCAGCGACGGGACAGGGGGCACTGAAGCTTTCTTT	CASSDGTGGTEAFF
TRBD1	TRBV7-9	NA	TRBJ2-4	TGTGCCAGCAGCCTAACAGGGGAAAGAAACATTCAGTACTTC	CASSLTGERNIQYF
NA	TRBV5-4	NA	TRBJ1-4	TGTGCCAGCAGCAAGGGAGGGGGGCTTGGTACTAATGAAAAACTGTTTTTT	CASSKGGGLGTNEKLFF
NA	TRBV11-2	NA	TRBJ1-1	TGTGCCAGCAGCTTAGCTACGAGGGCTGAAGCTTTCTTT	CASSLATRAEAFF